This TCR beta chain was obtained from a study of cytomegalovirus exposure and HLA in healthy donors. Study at large: The roughly 670 first-cohort repertoires shared a platform with the roughly 130 validation repertoires, as reported in a later analysis.

Worth noting for this clone: Its antigen is currently unknown.

The V and J ends lost 2 bases and 6 bases, in that order; junction bases with no gene match: 3. The CDR3 covers 15 residues. Looked up from germline, CDR1 is MNHEY and CDR2 is SVGAGI. The study's findings and limits: Many donors carried some public TCRs, although rarity characterized most TCR sequences. The finding came from a later analysis; first-cohort TCR clusters tended to co-occur in the roughly 120 validation repertoires.

Clones were sequenced by immunoSEQ multiplex PCR, and TCRdb holds only the in-frame ones, with some missing. The data contain fewer than 85,000 clones, approximately 96% of them seen just once; the ten biggest clones take up 1.3%. The specimen sequenced was PBMCs. This chain connects TRBV6-5 to TRBJ1-5, with 11 nucleotides matching TRBD1. The receptor comes from a woman aged 18-29 years in good health and CMV-seronegative. The CDR3 loop is CASSYRDRGSQPQHF. The CDR3 bases are TGTGCCAGCAGTTACAGGGACAGGGGGAGTCAGCCCCAGCATTTT.